This T cell receptor (beta chain) was observed in a study of blood T cell repertoires in COVID-19. In the study overall: The analysed material was cDNA or gDNA that came from T cells, B-cell-depleted T cells, or PBMCs.

This CDR3 contains 17 residues. With 4 bases clipped from V and 1 base from J, the junction kept 6 bases outside the gene matches. Per the germline V gene, CDR1 is MGHRA and CDR2 is YSYEKL. Seattle-derived patients entered the study during active infection and were followed longitudinally. The method was immunoSEQ multiplex PCR; TCRdb's version includes in-frame clones alone and lacks a portion of them. The sample lists around 47,000 clones; about 86% were seen once. Input material: peripheral blood. The V and J genes are TRBV4-1 and TRBJ2-2; 10 positions agree with TRBD2. The receptor comes from a man aged 40-49 years with COVID-19, enrolled during active disease. The CDR3 DNA reads TGCGCCAGCAGCCTCCGACTAGCGGGTCTGAACACCGGGGAGCTGTTTTTT. Its translation is CASSLRLAGLNTGELFF.